What follows describes a single T cell receptor (beta chain). The antigen is unknown. Sequencing used immunoSEQ multiplex PCR; TCRdb keeps in-frame clones, though not all of them. The sample shows fewer than 1.4 million clones, about four fifths of them seen only once. Germline loops: CDR1 MNHNS, CDR2 SASEGT. V was pared by 1 base and J by 6 bases, with 7 bases between. The CDR3 runs 12 residues. The data stem from a study of shared clonotypes between healthy human individuals. Broader study findings: Clonotype sharing among donors, it was expected, would be affected by sequencing depth.

The sequenced sample consisted of memory CD4+ T cells from PBMCs. Regarding subset: CD45RA-negative fraction. This chain connects TRBV6-1 to TRBJ2-7; D is unclear. This TCR was recovered from a man younger than 35 in good health. Some clones in this sample may be carry-over from other donors' samples. The CDR3 DNA reads as TGTGCCAGCAGTGAAGGGGTCCTCGAGCAGTACTTC. The encoded protein is CASSEGVLEQYF.